This is a list of T cell receptor beta chains from one sample in a study of shared clonotypes between healthy human individuals. Assay: immunoSEQ multiplex PCR; the TCRdb copy retains only in-frame clones and omits some. The sample yields some 2,100,000 clones, roughly 91% seen once. Sequenced input: naive CD8+ T cells from PBMCs. The receptors here all came from a man between 18 and 35 years old in good health. Some clones in this sample may be carry-over from other donors' samples. The CDR3 runs from the conserved cysteine through the conserved F or W. Each record gives: clone size, J gene, V gene, D gene, CDR3 DNA, CDR3 protein. A D gene is named only where the DNA matches it firmly. A row's size may be missing; if present it is once, few, many or a size class.

NA | TRBJ1-2 | TRBV6-4 | TRBD1 | TGTGCCAGCAGTTCGGGGGGTAGCGGGACAGCCTACTATGGCTACACCTTC | CASSSGGSGTAYYGYTF
NA | TRBJ2-2 | TRBV11-3 | NA | TGTGCCAGCAGCTTCTATGGGGCTAGGGAGCTGTTTTTT | CASSFYGARELFF
NA | TRBJ2-7 | TRBV27 | NA | TGTGCCAGCAGTTTATTGGCTAGCCGGGCCTACGAGCAGTACTTC | CASSLLASRAYEQYF
NA | TRBJ2-5 | TRBV30 | NA | TGTGCCTGGAGTGTAACGGGGTGGGAGACCCAGTACTTC | CAWSVTGWETQYF
NA | TRBJ1-2 | TRBV30 | NA | TGTGCCTGGAGACAGGTCCTCCCGTATGGCTACACCTTC | CAWRQVLPYGYTF
NA | TRBJ1-2 | TRBV27 | TRBD1 | TGTGCCAGCAGTTTATCGACAGGGGGGATCTATGGCTACACCTTC | CASSLSTGGIYGYTF
NA | TRBJ2-7 | TRBV6-6 | NA | TGTGCCAGCAGTTACTCGGGCGAGCAGTACTTC | CASSYSGEQYF
NA | TRBJ1-2 | TRBV7-6 | NA | TGTGCCAGCAGCCCCCGTTCTGACGCCAACTATGGCTACACCTTC | CASSPRSDANYGYTF
NA | TRBJ1-1 | TRBV7-9 | TRBD1 | TGTGCCAGCAGCTTCCCTGACAGGGCTCCTGAAGCTTTCTTT | CASSFPDRAPEAFF
NA | TRBJ2-1 | TRBV6-4 | TRBD2 | TGTGCCAGCAGTGGAGCTAGCGGAAATTACAATGAGCAGTTCTTC | CASSGASGNYNEQFF
NA | TRBJ2-7 | TRBV4-3 | NA | TGCGCCAGCAGCCAGGACCCCGACAGCTCCTACGAGCAGTACTTC | CASSQDPDSSYEQYF
NA | TRBJ2-5 | TRBV6-1 | NA | TGTGCCAGCAGAGTATCTGGGCCCCTCCAAGAGACCCAGTACTTC | CASRVSGPLQETQYF
NA | TRBJ2-2 | TRBV9 | NA | TGTGCCAGCAGCCCCCTAGCGTCGGGGGAGCTGTTTTTT | CASSPLASGELFF
NA | TRBJ2-3 | TRBV4-1 | NA | TGCGCCAGCAGCCAAGTCAGCGGGTCAGATACGCAGTATTTT | CASSQVSGSDTQYF
NA | TRBJ1-5 | TRBV7-8 | NA | TGTGCCAGCAGCTCCGACCGTTATAGCAATCAGCCCCAGCATTTT | CASSSDRYSNQPQHF
once | TRBJ2-7 | TRBV7-9 | NA | TGTGCCAGCAGCTTTGGGGACCCGGGACGGAGCTACGAGCAGTACTTC | CASSFGDPGRSYEQYF
NA | TRBJ2-5 | TRBV7-9 | TRBD2 | TGTGCCAGCAGCATCACCCTTGGCGGGGGGCTAGGGGAGACCCAGTACTTC | CASSITLGGGLGETQYF
NA | TRBJ1-1 | TRBV7-2 | NA | TGTGCCAGCAGCTTAGGGAGGGTTACTGAAGCTTTCTTT | CASSLGRVTEAFF
NA | TRBJ2-7 | TRBV2 | NA | TGTGCCAGCAGTGAAGTCCCCCAGGGCGGCTCCTACGAGCAGTACTTC | CASSEVPQGGSYEQYF
NA | TRBJ2-1 | TRBV11-3 | NA | TGTGCCAGCAGCTTAGCCTATTTCCATGAGCAGTTCTTC | CASSLAYFHEQFF
NA | TRBJ2-7 | TRBV5-4 | NA | TGTGCCAGCAGCCCGGTCGCCTCCCCGGGGGAGCAGTACTTC | CASSPVASPGEQYF
NA | TRBJ1-2 | TRBV15 | NA | TGTGCCACCAGCAGAGGGGGCCATGGCTACACCTTC | CATSRGGHGYTF